At least ten counts were recorded for the clone carrying this T cell receptor beta chain. Antigen specificity is unknown. This sample is drawn from a study of T cells after yellow fever vaccination. Study results and limitations: When the response was secondary, it was weaker but reached its peak faster, day 5 versus 15.

Germline CDR1 LGHNA, CDR2 YNFKEQ. Between the trimmed V and J ends, which lost 0 bases and 5 bases, there was a span of 17 bases. This CDR3 is built from 17 residues. Each CDR3 protein is one row after TCRdb ran MiXCR on the 5' RACE reads. Of 250,000 or so distinct CDR3 sequences listed, more than 3.5% are singletons. The source of this sequence is a man between 18 and 29 years old who received the YFV17D yellow fever vaccine. The specimen was PBMCs, collected 15 days after the yellow fever booster vaccination. The chain uses TRBV4-2 and TRBJ2-1, with TRBD2 as a possible D gene (5 bases). The CDR3 DNA follows: TGTGCCAGCAGCCAAGATCTGAGGGATCTCCCCGACAATGAGCAGTTCTTC. It yields the protein CASSQDLRDLPDNEQFF.